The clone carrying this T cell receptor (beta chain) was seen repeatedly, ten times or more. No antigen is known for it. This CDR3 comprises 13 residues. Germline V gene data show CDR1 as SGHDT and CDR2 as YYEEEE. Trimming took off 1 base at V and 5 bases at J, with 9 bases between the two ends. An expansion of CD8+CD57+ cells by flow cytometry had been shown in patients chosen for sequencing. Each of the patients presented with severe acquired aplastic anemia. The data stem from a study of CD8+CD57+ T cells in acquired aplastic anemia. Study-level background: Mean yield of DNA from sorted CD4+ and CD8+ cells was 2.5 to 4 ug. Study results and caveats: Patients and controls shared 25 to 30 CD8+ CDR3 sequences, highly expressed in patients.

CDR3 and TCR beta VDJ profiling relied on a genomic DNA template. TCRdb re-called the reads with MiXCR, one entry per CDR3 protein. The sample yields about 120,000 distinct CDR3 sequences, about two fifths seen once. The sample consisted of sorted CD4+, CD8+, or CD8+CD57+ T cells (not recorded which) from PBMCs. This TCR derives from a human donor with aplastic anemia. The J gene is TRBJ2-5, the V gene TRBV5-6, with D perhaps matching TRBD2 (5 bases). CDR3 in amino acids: CASSLRAGETQYF. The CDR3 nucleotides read TGTGCCAGCAGCTTGCGTGCGGGTGAGACCCAGTACTTC.